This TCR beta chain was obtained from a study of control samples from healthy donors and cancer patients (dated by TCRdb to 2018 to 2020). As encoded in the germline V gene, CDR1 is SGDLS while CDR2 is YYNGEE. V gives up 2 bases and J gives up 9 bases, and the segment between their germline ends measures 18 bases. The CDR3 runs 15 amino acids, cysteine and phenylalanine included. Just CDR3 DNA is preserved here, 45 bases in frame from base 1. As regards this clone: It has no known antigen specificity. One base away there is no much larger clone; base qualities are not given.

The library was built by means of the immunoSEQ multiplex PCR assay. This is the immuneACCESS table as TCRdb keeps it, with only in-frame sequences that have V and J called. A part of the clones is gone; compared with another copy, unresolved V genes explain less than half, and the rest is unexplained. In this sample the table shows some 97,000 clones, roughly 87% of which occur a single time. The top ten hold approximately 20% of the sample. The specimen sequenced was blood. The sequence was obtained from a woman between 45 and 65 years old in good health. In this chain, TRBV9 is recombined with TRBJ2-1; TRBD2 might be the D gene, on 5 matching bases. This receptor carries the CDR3 CASSVAPASGGEQFF. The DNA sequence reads TGTGCCAGCAGCGTGGCCCCAGCTTCTGGAGGTGAGCAGTTCTTC.